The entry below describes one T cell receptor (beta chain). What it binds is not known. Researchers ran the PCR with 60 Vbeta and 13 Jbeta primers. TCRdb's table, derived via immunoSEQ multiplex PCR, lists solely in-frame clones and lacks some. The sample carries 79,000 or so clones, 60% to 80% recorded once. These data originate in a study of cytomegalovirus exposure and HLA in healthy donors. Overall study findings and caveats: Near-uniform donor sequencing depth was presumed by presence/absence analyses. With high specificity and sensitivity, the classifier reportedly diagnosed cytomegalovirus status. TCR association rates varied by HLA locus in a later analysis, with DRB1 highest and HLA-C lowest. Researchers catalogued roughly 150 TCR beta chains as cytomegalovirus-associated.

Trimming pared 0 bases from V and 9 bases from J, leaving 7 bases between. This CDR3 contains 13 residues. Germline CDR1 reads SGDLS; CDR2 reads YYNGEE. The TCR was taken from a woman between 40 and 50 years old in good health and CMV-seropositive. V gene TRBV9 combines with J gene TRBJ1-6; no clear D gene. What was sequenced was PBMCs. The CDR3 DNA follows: TGTGCCAGCAGCGTAGATGTGCGTTCACCCCTCCACTTT. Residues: CASSVDVRSPLHF. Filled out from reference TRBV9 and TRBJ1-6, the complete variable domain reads DSGVTQTPKHLITATGQRVTLRCSPRSGDLSVYWYQQSLDQGLQFLIQYYNGEERAKGNILERFSAQQFPDLHSELNLSSLELGDSALYFCASSVDVRSPLHFGNGTRLTVT.